The 11 T cell receptor beta chains below all came from one sample that was sequenced in a study of OX40 agonist ivuxolimab in advanced cancers. Sequencing used immunoSEQ multiplex PCR; TCRdb keeps in-frame clones, though not all of them. The repertoire holds about 45,000 clones, with around four fifths as singletons. The sequenced sample was CD4+ or CD8+ T cells sorted from blood, obtained in a trial of the OX40 agonist ivuxolimab. These receptors originate from an adult with an advanced solid tumor such as melanoma, head and neck, liver or kidney cancer.

This clone was counted only a few times. The chain combines TRBV6-1 with TRBJ2-7; 8 nucleotides match TRBD1. CDR3 size: 15 residues. The germline V gene has CDR1 MNHNS and CDR2 SASEGT. Trimming at V came to 6 bases and at J to 1 base, leaving 8 bases not matched to a gene. For the CDR3, the DNA is TGTGCCAGCAGGGTTGGACAGGGCATTTCCTACGAGCAGTACTTC. As protein: CASRVGQGISYEQYF.

This clone is labeled as large (0.1 to 1%). The chain recombines TRBV28 with TRBJ1-4; the match to TRBD1 covers 7 bases. The CDR3 contains 14 residues. Germline V gene data show CDR1 as MDHEN and CDR2 as SYDVKM. Losses at the gene ends were 10 bases for V and 2 bases for J; bases not matched to a gene: 7. The CDR3 protein is CANRKTGTNEKLFF. In DNA, the CDR3 is TGTGCCAACCGTAAGACAGGGACTAATGAAAAACTGTTTTTT. Full variable domain (remainder filled in from reference TRBV28 and TRBJ1-4): DVKVTQSSRYLVKRTGEKVFLECVQDMDHENMFWYRQDPGLGLRLIYFSYDVKMKEKGDIPEGYSVSREKKERFSLILESASTNQTSMYLCANRKTGTNEKLFFGSGTQLSVL.

This clone was detected only once. The chain has TRBV11-3 and TRBJ2-7; 10 bases align to TRBD1. CDR1 and CDR2 (germline): SGHNT, YENEEA. Trimming removed 5 bases from V and 5 bases from J; junction bases left unmatched: 9. The CDR3 has 15 residues. The CDR3 loop is CASSLGQGVVHEQYF. For the CDR3, the DNA is TGTGCCAGCAGCCTAGGACAGGGGGTGGTGCACGAGCAGTACTTC. The complete variable domain, with remaining parts taken from reference TRBV11-3 and TRBJ2-7, reads EAGVVQSPRYKIIEKKQPVAFWCNPISGHNTLYWYLQNLGQGPELLIRYENEEAVDDSQLPKDRFSAERLKGVDSTLKIQPAELGDSAVYLCASSLGQGVVHEQYFGPGTRLTVT.

The chain is built from TRBV2 and TRBJ2-7; 7 nucleotides line up with TRBD2. Germline V gene lookup returns CDR1 SNHLY and CDR2 FYNNEI. CDR3 length: 13 amino acids. The trim removed 10 bases at V and 4 bases at J, leaving 10 bases unmatched. The DNA for the CDR3 is TGTGCCACCATAGCGGGCGGGACGTACGAGCAGTACTTC. This codes for CATIAGGTYEQYF.

V gene TRBV11-1 combines with J gene TRBJ2-7; D is uncertain. V was cut by 1 base and J by 0 bases, with 7 bases left in between. The CDR3 length is 14 residues. CDR1 is SGHAT and CDR2 is FQDESV in the germline V gene (reference sequence). CDR3 nucleotide sequence: TGTGCCAGCAGCTTAGGCCAGAGCTCCTACGAGCAGTACTTC. It translates to CASSLGQSSYEQYF.

This clone is classed as medium-sized. The chain uses TRBV28 and TRBJ2-7; TRBD2 agrees at 7 bases. Looked up from germline, CDR1 is MDHEN and CDR2 is SYDVKM. The junction had 5 bases not matched to a gene; V was cut back by 2 bases and J by 1 base. The CDR3 length is 15 residues. The CDR3 nucleotides read TGTGCCAGCAGTTTAGGACTAGGGCCTTCCTACGAGCAGTACTTC. Amino acids: CASSLGLGPSYEQYF.

CDR3 sequence: CASSPGSYEQYF. CDR3 DNA: TGTGCCAGCAGTCCGGGGTCCTACGAGCAGTACTTC. The genes are TRBV28 and TRBJ2-5; maybe TRBD2 (5 bases). The J call may be wrong; the DNA end is better matched by TRBJ2-7. The CDR3 totals 12 residues. Germline values: CDR1 MDHEN, CDR2 SYDVKM.

This clone was observed a handful of times. The chain uses TRBV6-5 and TRBJ1-1; maybe TRBD1 (6 bases). V was trimmed by 6 bases and J by 7 bases, leaving 15 bases between them. From germline, CDR1 is MNHEY and CDR2 SVGAGI. The CDR3 sequence is 13 residues long. The CDR3, as DNA: TGTGCCAGCAGGTTCTCGATAGGGGGTGAAGCTTTCTTT. It is translated as CASRFSIGGEAFF.

This rearrangement joins TRBV29-1 to TRBJ2-1; perhaps TRBD2 as D (5 bases). The CDR3 is made up of 15 amino acids. CDR1 is SQVTM and CDR2 is ANQGSEA in the germline V gene. Trimming took 2 bases from V and 0 from J, leaving 11 bases between them. Here the CDR3 reads CSVEFLGSSYNEQFF. The CDR3 bases are TGCAGCGTTGAATTTCTTGGGAGCTCCTACAATGAGCAGTTCTTC.

By sample share, this clone is medium-sized. Other DNA sequences in this specimen translate into the identical CDR3. In DNA, the CDR3 is TGTGCCAGCAGTTTAATCAATGAGCAGTTCTTC. Protein: CASSLINEQFF. This chain links TRBV28 with TRBJ2-1, with D unresolved. The germline V gene has CDR1 MDHEN and CDR2 SYDVKM. The V and J ends lost 2 bases and 6 bases respectively, with 2 bases between them. This CDR3 is 11 amino acids long.

The chain uses TRBV9 and TRBJ2-1; possibly TRBD2 for D (5 bases). The CDR3 consists of 11 residues. The germline gives CDR1 SGDLS, CDR2 YYNGEE. The V end lost 0 bases, the J end lost 15 bases, and 10 bases lay between the germline ends. The CDR3 spells CASSVAGLLFF. The CDR3 DNA sequence: TGTGCCAGCAGCGTAGCCGGACTCCTGTTCTTC.